The next 24 T cell receptor beta chains were all read from a single sample in a study of cytomegalovirus exposure and HLA in healthy donors. Vbeta (60) and Jbeta (13) primers were used in the PCR. Assay: immunoSEQ multiplex PCR; the TCRdb copy retains only in-frame clones and omits some. The data contain over 150,000 clones, roughly 80% of them singletons. Input material: PBMCs. The receptors were gathered from a woman aged 25 to 39 in good health and CMV-seropositive.

CDR3 bases: TGTGCCAGCAGTTACAGTGGACAGGGGATTGGCTACACCTTC. Protein: CASSYSGQGIGYTF. The chain has TRBV6-5 and TRBJ1-2; TRBD1 matches 9 bases. The V segment lost 2 bases and the J segment 7 bases; nucleotides outside the gene matches: 5. The CDR3 extends over 14 amino acids. Looked up from germline, CDR1 is MNHEY and CDR2 is SVGAGI.

The V call is TRBV4-2, the J call TRBJ2-1; 12 bases match TRBD2. The CDR3 sequence is 15 residues long. The V gene's germline CDR1 is LGHNA and CDR2 YNFKEQ. Trimming cost V 2 bases and J 9 bases; bases outside gene matches: 5. The DNA for the CDR3 is TGTGCCAGCAGCCAACGGCTAGCGGGGGGGGGTGAGCAGTTCTTC. The encoded protein is CASSQRLAGGGEQFF.

The V call is TRBV15, the J call TRBJ2-3; D might be TRBD2 (5 bases). The CDR3 extends over 17 amino acids. V was pared by 5 bases and J by 1 base, with 19 bases between. The germline V gene encodes CDR1 LNHNV and CDR2 YYDKDF (reference sequence). The CDR3 DNA sequence: TGTGCCACCAGCCTCGAGGGTCTAGTTGGGGGCACAGATACGCAGTATTTT. Encoded protein: CATSLEGLVGGTDTQYF.

This clone showed up just a few times. The chain joins TRBV11-2 to TRBJ2-6, with unresolved D. The CDR3 is 16 residues long. Between the trimmed V and J ends, which lost 4 bases and 0 bases, there was a span of 10 bases. Germline-derived CDR1 and CDR2 are SGHAT and FQNNGV. This chain's CDR3 is CASSSHVISGANVLTF. The CDR3 DNA is TGTGCCAGCAGCTCACACGTGATCTCTGGGGCCAACGTCCTGACTTTC.

Comments on this clone: The same CDR3 is also encoded by other DNA sequences in this sample. The genes are TRBV5-1 and TRBJ2-3; possibly TRBD2 for D (5 bases). The V gene lost 0 bases and the J gene lost 0 bases, with 8 bases spanning the gap. CDR1 and CDR2 (germline): SGHRS, YFSETQ. The length of the CDR3 is 15 residues. The CDR3 spells CASSLGGGSTDTQYF. In DNA form, the CDR3 reads TGCGCCAGCAGCTTGGGAGGCGGGAGCACAGATACGCAGTATTTT.

The chain recombines TRBV5-1 with TRBJ2-3, with D possibly being TRBD2 (7 bases). Per germline, CDR1 SGHRS and CDR2 YFSETQ. Trimming stripped 4 bases from V and 4 bases from J, with 19 bases between. The CDR3 has 16 amino acids. In DNA form, the CDR3 reads TGCGCCAGCAGCCCCGGACTAGGGGGGGGCGCAGATACGCAGTATTTT. This encodes CASSPGLGGGADTQYF.

This clone was counted a single time. Compared with germline, one end of the junction differs, possibly owing to a read error. The chain couples TRBV4-3 to TRBJ2-3; 9 bases are shared with TRBD1. The CDR3 has 15 amino acids. CDR1 LGHNA and CDR2 YSLEER come from the germline V gene. This CDR3 reads CASSLGRDRATQMRF. The CDR3 DNA follows: TGCGCCAGCAGCCTAGGCCGGGACAGGGCAACACAGATGCGTTTT.

The rearrangement uses TRBV9 and TRBJ2-3; 8 bases line up with TRBD1. This CDR3 comprises 14 residues. V lost 6 bases to trimming and J lost 4 bases; unmatched junction nucleotides: 7. Germline values: CDR1 SGDLS, CDR2 YYNGEE. For the CDR3, the DNA is TGTGCCAGCACCAGCACAGGGGGATCAGATACGCAGTATTTT. Protein: CASTSTGGSDTQYF.

The chain employs TRBV7-2 and TRBJ2-5; a weak D match, TRBD1 (6 bases). The CDR3 is 15 amino acids. From germline, CDR1 is SGHTA and CDR2 FQGNSA. V gave up 3 bases and J gave up 1 base, with 12 bases separating them. CDR3: CASSFDRTSQETQYF. CDR3 nucleotide sequence: TGTGCCAGCAGCTTCGACAGGACCTCCCAAGAGACCCAGTACTTC.

This clone occurred a few times. This chain joins TRBV5-1 and TRBJ2-7, with a weak D call TRBD2 (6 bases). From germline, CDR1 is SGHRS and CDR2 YFSETQ. The CDR3 totals 12 residues. V was pared by 4 bases and J by 5 bases, with 10 bases between. The CDR3 DNA follows: TGCGCCAGCAGCCGGGGCGGGGACGAGCAGTACTTC. It encodes CASSRGGDEQYF.

As to this clone: Because it lacks the conserved phenylalanine or tryptophan at the end, this CDR3 is likely a read error. The chain recombines TRBV5-1 with TRBJ2-4; TRBD2 might be the D (5 bases). V lost 0 bases to trimming and J lost 0 bases, with 13 bases between them. This CDR3 has 17 amino acids. Germline-derived CDR1 and CDR2 are SGHRS and YFSETQ. The CDR3 sequence: CASSLDGLVLAKNIQYL. CDR3 DNA: TGCGCCAGCAGCTTGGATGGACTGGTCCTAGCCAAAAACATTCAGTACCTC.

The CDR3 sequence: CASSVGATPNTEAFF. The CDR3 DNA reads as TGTGCCAGCAGCGTAGGGGCCACCCCGAACACTGAAGCTTTCTTT. The rearrangement uses TRBV9 and TRBJ1-1; D uncertain. The germline V gene encodes CDR1 SGDLS and CDR2 YYNGEE. The V end was cut by 0 bases, the J end by 1 base, with 10 bases between. CDR3 length equals 15 residues.

The genes are TRBV7-2 and TRBJ1-2, with 10 bases fitting TRBD1. Germline V gives CDR1 SGHTA, CDR2 FQGNSA. This CDR3 comprises 16 residues. The ends lost 6 bases at V and 3 bases at J; junction bases unmatched: 10. The CDR3 nucleotides are TGTGCCAGCAGTCGGACAGGGGGATCCCTTTACTATGGCTACACCTTC. It is translated as CASSRTGGSLYYGYTF.

This clone was recorded only once. V gene TRBV6-1 combines with J gene TRBJ1-6; no clear D gene. CDR1 is MNHNS, CDR2 SASEGT, per germline. The V end lost 1 base, the J end lost 5 bases, and 9 bases lay between the germline ends. This CDR3 is built from 15 residues. DNA of the CDR3: TGTGCCAGCAGTGAAGTCAGGATTAATAATTCACCCCTCCACTTT. Its translation: CASSEVRINNSPLHF.

This sequence joins TRBV7-2 and TRBJ1-1; D call uncertain. CDR1 SGHTA and CDR2 FQGNSA come from the germline V gene. This CDR3 spans 13 amino acids. Trimming removed 1 base from V and 10 bases from J, with 13 bases in between. The CDR3 DNA is TGTGCCAGCAGCTTAGAGGGCAGCCTAGCAGCTTTCTTT. Protein sequence: CASSLEGSLAAFF.

This sequence joins TRBV7-2 and TRBJ2-1, with 9 bases identical to TRBD2. The V gene's germline CDR1 is SGHTA and CDR2 FQGNSA. There are 17 residues in the CDR3. With 1 base clipped from V and 2 bases from J, the junction kept 6 bases outside the gene matches. CDR3 DNA: TGTGCCAGCAGCTTAGGGGCTAGCGGGGTCCCCTACAATGAGCAGTTCTTC. Its protein is CASSLGASGVPYNEQFF.

The chain employs TRBV10-1 and TRBJ2-5; 8 bases line up with TRBD1. Trimming cost V 2 bases and J 4 bases; bases outside gene matches: 3. Germline V gene lookup returns CDR1 WNHNN and CDR2 SYGVQD (reference sequence). The CDR3 spans 14 residues. The CDR3 bases are TGCGCCAGCAGTGAGCACGACAGGGGAGAGACCCAGTACTTC. It encodes CASSEHDRGETQYF.

In DNA form, the CDR3 reads TGTGCCAGCAGCCCAAGGTATAGCGGGGGAAAGGAGACCCAGTACTTC. As protein: CASSPRYSGGKETQYF. The rearrangement joins TRBV6-6 to TRBJ2-5, with TRBD2 identical over 9 bases. CDR1 MNHNY and CDR2 SVGAGI come from the germline V gene (reference sequence). CDR3 length equals 16 residues. With V trimmed by 6 bases and J by 5 bases, 13 bases remained unmatched.

The chain recombines TRBV25-1 with TRBJ2-1, with TRBD2 matching 8 bases. Trimming at V came to 0 bases and at J to 10 bases, leaving 5 bases not matched to a gene. In germline, CDR1 is MGHDK, CDR2 SYGVNS. The CDR3 loop spans 14 amino acids. CDR3 amino acids: CASSEYGGAGEQFF. The CDR3 DNA follows: TGTGCCAGCAGTGAATACGGGGGGGCGGGGGAGCAGTTCTTC.

This clone has only a few counts. V and J are TRBV4-3 and TRBJ1-2; D remains unclear. V was clipped by 0 bases and J by 8 bases, with 16 bases between them. This CDR3 region has 15 residues. In germline, CDR1 is LGHNA, CDR2 YSLEER. Here the CDR3 DNA reads TGCGCCAGCAGCCAAGATCTGATACGTGAGGAAGGCTACACCTTC. Protein sequence: CASSQDLIREEGYTF.

This chain connects TRBV5-1 to TRBJ1-3; TRBD1 aligns across 7 bases. Losses at the gene ends were 2 bases for V and 5 bases for J; bases not matched to a gene: 7. This CDR3 spans 15 amino acids. Germline V lookup: CDR1 SGHRS, CDR2 YFSETQ. DNA of the CDR3: TGCGCCAGCAGCTTTGGGACAGATAAGAGAAACACCATATATTTT. The encoded protein is CASSFGTDKRNTIYF.

The J gene is TRBJ1-5, the V gene TRBV19; D possibly corresponds to TRBD1 (6 bases). This CDR3 contains 15 residues. Germline CDR1 is LNHDA and CDR2 is SQIVND (reference sequence). Deletions cut 1 base from V and 10 bases from J, with 17 bases between. As DNA, the CDR3 is TGTGCCAGTAGTATAGGCGACAGGTCGATCGATCCCCAGCATTTT. This gives the protein CASSIGDRSIDPQHF.

The chain has TRBV15 and TRBJ2-7; possible D gene TRBD2, 7 bases. CDR3 length equals 15 residues. Per germline, CDR1 LNHNV and CDR2 YYDKDF (reference sequence). V was clipped by 1 base and J by 3 bases, with 13 bases between them. This CDR3 reads CATSRGGGGGYEQYF. The DNA for the CDR3 is TGTGCCACCAGCAGAGGTGGAGGGGGGGGCTACGAGCAGTACTTC.

This clone was detected once. The DNA for the CDR3 is TGTGCCAGCAACTTGGCGGCTAGCACAGATACGCAGTATTTT. Translation gives CASNLAASTDTQYF. The V gene is TRBV9, the J gene TRBJ2-3; D remains unclear. CDR3 length: 14 residues. Trimming took off 6 bases at V and 0 bases at J, with 11 bases between the two ends. The germline V gene encodes CDR1 SGDLS and CDR2 YYNGEE.